This TCR beta chain was documented in a study of identical twins. Addition of a universal primer site occurred through template switching, and cDNA carried unique molecular identifiers. MiXCR, run by TCRdb on the 5' RACE reads, gives a single entry per CDR3 protein. This repertoire shows about 720,000 distinct CDR3 sequences, over 15% found once; its top ten account for under 15%. Per the germline V gene, CDR1 is SQVTM and CDR2 is ANQGSEA. The length of the CDR3 is 13 residues. V lost 4 bases and J 8 bases, leaving 17 bases between the germline ends. This sample was shared with a second study, whose subject was T cells expressing NK-cell markers.

Specimen: PBMCs. The chain combines TRBV29-1 with TRBJ1-2; D is unclear. The TCR comes from a young woman in good health. The chain's CDR3 is CSVGEQPQEGYTF. CDR3 coding DNA: TGCAGCGTTGGAGAACAGCCCCAGGAAGGCTACACCTTC.